This T cell receptor (beta chain) was sequenced for a study of glioma-infiltrating T cells after dendritic cell vaccination. About the research overall: Dendritic cell vaccine was injected intradermally three times, biweekly.

Produced via immunoSEQ multiplex PCR; TCRdb's table is partial and in-frame only. The repertoire holds some 110,000 clones, with around 91% as singletons. Germline-derived CDR1 and CDR2 are SNHLY and FYNNEI. The CDR3 extends over 17 amino acids. Only a few counts were recorded for this clone. The junction departs from the called germline gene at one end, perhaps through a read error. Other nucleotide sequences from this sample produce the same CDR3. Stated time point: after dendritic cell vaccination, including at tumor progression/relapse. The chain recombines TRBV2 with TRBJ1-6; D gene unclear. The sequence was collected from a human donor with glioblastoma. The sequences come from blood, collected after dendritic cell vaccination. CDR3 region: CASSSRRASSYNSPLHF. CDR3 sequence (DNA): TGTGCCAGCAGTTCTCGGAGGGCGAGCTCCTATAATTCCCCCCTCCACTTT.